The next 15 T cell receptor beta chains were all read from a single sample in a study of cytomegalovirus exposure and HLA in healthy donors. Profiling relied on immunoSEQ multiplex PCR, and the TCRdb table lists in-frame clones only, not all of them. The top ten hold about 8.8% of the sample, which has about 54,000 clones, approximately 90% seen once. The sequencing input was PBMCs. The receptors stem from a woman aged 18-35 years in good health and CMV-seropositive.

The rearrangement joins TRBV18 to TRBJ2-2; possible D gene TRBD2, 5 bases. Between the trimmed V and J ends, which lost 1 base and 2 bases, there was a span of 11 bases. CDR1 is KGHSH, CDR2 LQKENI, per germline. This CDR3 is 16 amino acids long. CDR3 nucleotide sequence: TGTGCCAGCTCACCACGGCGGACTGTTAACACCGGGGAGCTGTTTTTT. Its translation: CASSPRRTVNTGELFF.

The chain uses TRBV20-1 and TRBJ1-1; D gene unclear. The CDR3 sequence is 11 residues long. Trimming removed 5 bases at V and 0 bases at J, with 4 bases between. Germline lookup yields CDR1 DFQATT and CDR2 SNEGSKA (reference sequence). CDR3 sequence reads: CSAPVNTEAFF. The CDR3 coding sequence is TGCAGTGCTCCGGTGAACACTGAAGCTTTCTTT.

The CDR3 sequence: CASSEGGQVTDTQYF. CDR3 DNA: TGTGCCAGCAGTGAGGGGGGACAGGTTACAGATACGCAGTATTTT. V gene TRBV6-4 combines with J gene TRBJ2-3, with TRBD1 identical over 8 bases. The CDR3 contains 15 residues. V gave up 3 bases and J gave up 3 bases; unmatched junction bases: 5. From germline, CDR1 is MRHNA and CDR2 SNTAGT.

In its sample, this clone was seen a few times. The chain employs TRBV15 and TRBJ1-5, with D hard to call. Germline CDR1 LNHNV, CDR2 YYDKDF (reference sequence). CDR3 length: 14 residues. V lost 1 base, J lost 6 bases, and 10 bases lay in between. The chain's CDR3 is CATSRARVSQPQHF. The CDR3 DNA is TGTGCCACCAGCAGAGCTCGGGTTTCTCAGCCCCAGCATTTT.

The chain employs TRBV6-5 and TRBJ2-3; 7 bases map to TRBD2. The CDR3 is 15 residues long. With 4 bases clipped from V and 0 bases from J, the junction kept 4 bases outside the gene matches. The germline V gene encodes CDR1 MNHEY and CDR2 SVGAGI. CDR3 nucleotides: TGTGCCAGCAGTTTCACTAGCGTTAGCACAGATACGCAGTATTTT. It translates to CASSFTSVSTDTQYF.

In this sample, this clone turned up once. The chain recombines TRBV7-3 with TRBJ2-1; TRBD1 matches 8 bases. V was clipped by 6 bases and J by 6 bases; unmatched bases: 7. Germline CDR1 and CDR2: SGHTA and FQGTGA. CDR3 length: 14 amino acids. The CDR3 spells CASSPGQAINEQFF. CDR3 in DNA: TGTGCCAGCAGTCCGGGACAGGCGATCAATGAGCAGTTCTTC.

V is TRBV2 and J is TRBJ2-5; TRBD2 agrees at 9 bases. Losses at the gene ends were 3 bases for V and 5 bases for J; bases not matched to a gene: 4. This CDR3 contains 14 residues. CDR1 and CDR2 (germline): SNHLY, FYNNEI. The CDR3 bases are TGTGCCAGCAGTGACGGCGGGAGGGGGGAGACCCAGTACTTC. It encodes CASSDGGRGETQYF. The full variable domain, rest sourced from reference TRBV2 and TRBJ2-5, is EPEVTQTPSHQVTQMGQEVILRCVPISNHLYFYWYRQILGQKVEFLVSFYNNEISEKSEIFDDQFSVERPDGSNFTLKIRSTKLEDSAMYFCASSDGGRGETQYFGPGTRLLVL.

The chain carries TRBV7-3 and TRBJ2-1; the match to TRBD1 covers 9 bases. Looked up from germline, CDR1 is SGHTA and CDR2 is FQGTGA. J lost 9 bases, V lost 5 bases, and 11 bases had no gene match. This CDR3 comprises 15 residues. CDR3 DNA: TGTGCCAGCAGCCCAGGACAGGGGCGCCGGGTTGAGCAGTTCTTC. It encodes CASSPGQGRRVEQFF.

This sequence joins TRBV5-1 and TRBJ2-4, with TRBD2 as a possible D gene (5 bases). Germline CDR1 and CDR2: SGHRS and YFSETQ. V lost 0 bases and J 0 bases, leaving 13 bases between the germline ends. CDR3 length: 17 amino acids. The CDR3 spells CASSLAPLDIAKNIQYF. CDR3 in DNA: TGCGCCAGCAGCTTGGCCCCACTAGACATAGCCAAAAACATTCAGTACTTC.

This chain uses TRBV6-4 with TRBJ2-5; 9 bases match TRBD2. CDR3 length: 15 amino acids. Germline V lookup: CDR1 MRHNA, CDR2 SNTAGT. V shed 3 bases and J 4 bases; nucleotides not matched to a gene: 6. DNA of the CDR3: TGTGCCAGCAGTGAGCGAGCGGGGGGAACAGAGACCCAGTACTTC. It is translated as CASSERAGGTETQYF.

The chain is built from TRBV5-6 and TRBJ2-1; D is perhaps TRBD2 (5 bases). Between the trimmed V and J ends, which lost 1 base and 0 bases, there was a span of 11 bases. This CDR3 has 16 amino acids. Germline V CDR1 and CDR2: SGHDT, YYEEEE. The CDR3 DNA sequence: TGTGCCAGCAGCTTGAGAGGAGGTAGCTCCTACAATGAGCAGTTCTTC. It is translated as CASSLRGGSSYNEQFF. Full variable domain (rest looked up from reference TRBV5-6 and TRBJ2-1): DAGVTQSPTHLIKTRGQQVTLRCSPKSGHDTVSWYQQALGQGPQFIFQYYEEEERQRGNFPDRFSGHQFPNYSSELNVNALLLGDSALYLCASSLRGGSSYNEQFFGPGTRLTVL.

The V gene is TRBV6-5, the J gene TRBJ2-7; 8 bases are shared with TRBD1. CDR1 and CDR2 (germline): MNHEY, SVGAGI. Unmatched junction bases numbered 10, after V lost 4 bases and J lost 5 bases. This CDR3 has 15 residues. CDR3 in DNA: TGTGCCAGCAGTTCCTTGACAGGGGAAAGCAACGAGCAGTACTTC. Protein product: CASSSLTGESNEQYF.

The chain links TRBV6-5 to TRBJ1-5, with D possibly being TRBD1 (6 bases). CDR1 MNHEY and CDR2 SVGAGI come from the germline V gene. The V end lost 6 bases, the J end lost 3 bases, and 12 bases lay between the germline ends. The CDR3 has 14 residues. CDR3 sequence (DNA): TGTGCCAGCAGAGCAACAGGGTACAATCAGCCCCAGCATTTT. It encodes CASRATGYNQPQHF.

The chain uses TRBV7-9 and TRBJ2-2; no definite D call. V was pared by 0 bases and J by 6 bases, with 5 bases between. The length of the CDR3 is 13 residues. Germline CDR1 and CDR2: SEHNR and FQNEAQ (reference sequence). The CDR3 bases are TGTGCCAGCAGCTTAGCAGCGTCCGGGGAGCTGTTTTTT. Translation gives CASSLAASGELFF.

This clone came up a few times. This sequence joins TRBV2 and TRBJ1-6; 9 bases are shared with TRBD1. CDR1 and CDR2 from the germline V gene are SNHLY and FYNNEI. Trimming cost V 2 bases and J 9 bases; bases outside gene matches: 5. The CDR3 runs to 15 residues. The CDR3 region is CASSERGQGTSPLHF. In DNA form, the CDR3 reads TGTGCCAGCAGTGAAAGGGGACAGGGTACTTCACCCCTCCACTTT.